A selection of T cell receptor beta chains follows, all from one sample in a study of blood T cell repertoires in COVID-19. Produced via immunoSEQ multiplex PCR; TCRdb's table is partial and in-frame only. The table records 330,000 or so clones, over 85% of them present only once. The sample was peripheral blood. The receptors shown here come from a woman aged 55-69 years with COVID-19, enrolled during active disease. The CDR3 runs from the conserved cysteine through the conserved F or W. A D gene is named only where the DNA matches it firmly. Clone size is stated in some rows and not others, as once, few, many or a class when expanded.

abundance	v_gene	j_gene	d_gene	CDR3aa	CDR3nt
-	TRBV12-3/TRBV12-4	TRBJ1-2	-	CASSNFLQGVYTF	TGTGCCAGCAGTAACTTTCTTCAGGGTGTCTACACCTTC
-	TRBV4-1	TRBJ2-7	-	CASSQEEGAYEQYF	TGCGCCAGCAGCCAAGAGGAAGGGGCCTACGAGCAGTACTTC
-	TRBV9	TRBJ1-6	-	CASSVGAMNNSPLHF	TGTGCCAGCAGCGTAGGCGCCATGAATAATTCACCCCTCCACTTT
-	TRBV30	TRBJ2-3	TRBD2	CAWSLTTSGGSTDTQYF	TGTGCCTGGAGTTTAACGACTAGCGGGGGAAGCACAGATACGCAGTATTTT
once	TRBV6-5	TRBJ2-3	-	CASTYRTRSDTQYF	TGTGCCAGCACCTACCGGACTCGATCAGATACGCAGTATTTT
-	TRBV6-6	TRBJ2-2	TRBD1	CASSPGQGGAANTGELFF	TGTGCCAGCAGTCCCGGACAGGGGGGAGCCGCGAACACCGGGGAGCTGTTTTTT
-	TRBV7-3	TRBJ2-5	-	CASSRGSQETQYF	TGTGCCAGCAGCCGGGGTAGTCAAGAGACCCAGTACTTC
-	TRBV2	TRBJ1-2	TRBD1	CAGSIAGGMGYGYTF	TGTGCCGGTTCAATAGCAGGGGGCATGGGCTATGGCTACACCTTC
-	TRBV6-5	TRBJ1-2	TRBD1	CASSYYRTGGLGGYTF	TGTGCCAGCAGTTATTATCGGACAGGGGGGCTGGGAGGCTACACCTTC
-	TRBV20-1	TRBJ1-1	-	CSARDQTEAFF	TGCAGTGCTAGAGATCAGACTGAAGCTTTCTTT
-	TRBV4-2	TRBJ1-2	TRBD1	CASSQDLRDRAVGYTF	TGTGCCAGCAGCCAAGATTTACGGGACAGGGCGGTTGGCTACACCTTC
-	TRBV7-3	TRBJ1-2	TRBD1	CASSLKQGWEGYTF	TGTGCCAGCAGCTTGAAACAGGGGTGGGAAGGCTACACCTTC
few	TRBV18	TRBJ1-1	TRBD1	CASSQGANTEAFF	TGTGCCAGCTCACAGGGGGCAAACACTGAAGCTTTCTTT
-	TRBV19	TRBJ1-2	TRBD1	CASSTDRGPNYGYTF	TGTGCCAGTAGCACGGACAGGGGACCTAACTATGGCTACACCTTC
-	TRBV3-1/TRBV3-2	TRBJ1-6	-	CASSSRGSSYNSPLHF	TGTGCCAGCAGCTCCCGTGGGAGCTCCTATAATTCACCCCTCCACTTT
-	TRBV6-4	TRBJ1-2	TRBD1	CASSDYAGGDSYGYTF	TGTGCCAGCAGTGACTACGCAGGGGGCGATAGCTATGGCTACACCTTC
-	TRBV3-1/TRBV3-2	TRBJ2-5	-	CASIRRRGRQETQYF	TGTGCCAGCATCAGGAGGAGGGGACGGCAAGAGACCCAGTACTTC
-	TRBV27	TRBJ2-3	TRBD1	CATGVTRGRGYF	TGTGCCACCGGGGTAACCAGGGGGCGCGGGTATTTT
-	TRBV19	TRBJ2-7	TRBD1	CASSTDRGGSEQYF	TGTGCCAGTAGTACGGACAGGGGAGGAAGCGAGCAGTACTTC
-	TRBV18	TRBJ1-1	-	CASSPLGSEAFF	TGTGCCAGCTCGCCCCTAGGGAGTGAAGCTTTCTTT
-	TRBV18	TRBJ1-2	-	CASSPQAGERVWGYTF	TGTGCCAGCTCACCACAAGCCGGGGAAAGGGTATGGGGCTACACCTTC
-	TRBV19	TRBJ1-2	TRBD1	CASRKDRGLNGYTF	TGTGCCAGCCGAAAGGACAGGGGGCTCAATGGCTACACCTTC
-	TRBV9	TRBJ1-6	-	CASSAWGSDSPLHF	TGTGCCAGCAGCGCATGGGGCTCCGATTCACCCCTCCACTTT
-	TRBV27	TRBJ2-3	-	CASSLSRGSTDTQYF	TGTGCCAGCAGTTTATCCCGGGGGTCCACAGATACGCAGTATTTT
once	TRBV19	TRBJ1-4	-	CASSNPGGPTNEKLFF	TGTGCCAGTAGTAATCCGGGGGGGCCGACTAATGAAAAACTGTTTTTT
-	TRBV28	TRBJ2-3	TRBD2	CASRKAGRADTQYF	TGTGCCAGCAGAAAAGCGGGGCGGGCAGATACGCAGTATTTT
once	TRBV5-6	TRBJ1-3	TRBD1	CASSRADRAGNTIYF	TGTGCCAGCAGCCGAGCCGACAGGGCTGGAAACACCATATATTTT
-	TRBV6-1	TRBJ1-5	TRBD1	CASSEIGTGSNQPQHF	TGTGCCAGCAGTGAAATAGGGACAGGGAGCAATCAGCCCCAGCATTTT
-	TRBV5-1	TRBJ1-2	TRBD1	CASSLGTGGSGGYTF	TGCGCCAGCAGCTTGGGGACAGGGGGCTCCGGTGGCTACACCTTC
-	TRBV19	TRBJ2-7	-	CASRDTPRSYEQYF	TGTGCCAGTAGGGACACTCCGCGCTCCTACGAGCAGTACTTC
-	TRBV3-1/TRBV3-2	TRBJ1-2	-	CASSQEAPLRGYTF	TGTGCCAGCAGCCAAGAAGCCCCTCTTCGAGGCTACACCTTC
once	TRBV30	TRBJ1-1	TRBD1	CAWSRAGGNTEAFF	TGTGCCTGGAGTCGAGCAGGGGGGAACACTGAAGCTTTCTTT
-	TRBV7-9	TRBJ1-2	-	CASGRTDILYGYTF	TGTGCCAGCGGCAGGACGGACATCCTCTATGGCTACACCTTC
-	TRBV5-5	TRBJ1-1	-	CASSLAGSGEAFF	TGTGCCAGCAGCTTGGCGGGGAGTGGTGAAGCTTTCTTT
-	TRBV3-1/TRBV3-2	TRBJ1-3	-	CASSQAGSGNTIYF	TGTGCCAGCAGCCAGGCAGGTTCTGGAAACACCATATATTTT
-	TRBV5-8	TRBJ2-7	TRBD1	CASSFSGTGTEQYF	TGTGCCAGCAGCTTCTCCGGGACAGGGACCGAGCAGTACTTC
-	TRBV6-5	TRBJ1-5	TRBD1	CASTPRGWNQPQHF	TGTGCCAGCACCCCCAGGGGGTGGAATCAGCCCCAGCATTTT
many	TRBV6-1	TRBJ1-2	-	CASSEYRETVYGYTF	TGTGCCAGCAGTGAGTACAGGGAGACAGTCTATGGCTACACCTTC
-	TRBV30	TRBJ2-5	-	CAWSEGQFQETQYF	TGTGCCTGGAGTGAAGGACAGTTCCAAGAGACCCAGTACTTC
once	TRBV4-1	TRBJ1-2	-	CASSHLPRGTGRGGYTF	TGCGCCAGCAGCCACCTACCTCGGGGAACAGGGCGTGGAGGCTACACCTTC
-	TRBV30	TRBJ1-5	TRBD1	CAWSLQGDQPQHF	TGTGCCTGGAGTCTTCAGGGGGATCAGCCCCAGCATTTT
-	TRBV5-5	TRBJ1-1	-	CASSLTRGITEAFF	TGTGCCAGCAGCTTGACGCGGGGAATTACTGAAGCTTTCTTT
-	TRBV7-8	TRBJ1-6	-	CASSLNGVYNSPLHF	TGTGCCAGCAGCTTAAACGGAGTCTATAATTCACCCCTCCACTTT
-	TRBV4-1	TRBJ2-6	-	CASSQEGAGANVLTF	TGCGCCAGCAGCCAAGAAGGGGCAGGGGCCAACGTCCTGACTTTC
-	TRBV4-1	TRBJ2-7	-	CASSTSYEASRYF	TGCGCCAGCAGCACCTCCTACGAGGCCTCGCGGTACTTC
-	TRBV7-2	TRBJ1-4	-	CASSSGRVTNEKLFF	TGTGCCAGCAGCTCTGGGAGAGTAACTAATGAAAAACTGTTTTTT
-	TRBV20-1	TRBJ1-2	TRBD1	CSASGTGGLYYGYTF	TGCAGTGCTAGTGGGACAGGGGGATTATACTATGGCTACACCTTC
-	TRBV5-1	TRBJ1-4	TRBD1	CASSFRGQGNEKLFF	TGCGCCAGCAGCTTCAGGGGACAGGGTAATGAAAAACTGTTTTTT
-	TRBV5-4	TRBJ2-2	-	CASSPDSAGELFF	TGTGCCAGCAGCCCGGACTCAGCCGGGGAGCTGTTTTTT